These T cell receptor beta chains were read from a single sample in a study of T cells after yellow fever vaccination. TCRdb ran MiXCR on the 5' RACE reads and lists one entry per CDR3 protein. This sample has hundreds of thousands of distinct CDR3 sequences; approximately 8% occur once, and the top ten carry 3% to 4%. The input for sequencing was CD4+ T cells sorted from PBMCs, taken 5 days after the yellow fever booster vaccination. The origin of the receptors is a man between 18 and 35 years old who received the YFV17D yellow fever vaccine. Both conserved end residues are part of each CDR3. A D gene is named only where the DNA matches it firmly. The size entry is marked missing in some rows and otherwise reads once, few, many or a size class.

TRBJ1-1 | . | TRBV2 | . | TGTGCCAGCGAGGTGGCGGGGGGACACACTGAAGCTTTCTTT | CASEVAGGHTEAFF
TRBJ2-3 | . | TRBV6-5 | . | TGTGCCAGCAGTTCGACGGGCCGAGCAAAGGATACGCAGTATTTT | CASSSTGRAKDTQYF
TRBJ1-2 | . | TRBV28 | few | TGTGCCAGCGGTGGCCCGAGGCCCGGGGGCCATGGCTACACCTTC | CASGGPRPGGHGYTF
TRBJ2-1 | . | TRBV7-9 | . | TGTGCCAGCAGCTTTAGAGGGAGGAACAATGAGCAGTTCTTC | CASSFRGRNNEQFF
TRBJ1-6 | . | TRBV6-2/TRBV6-3 | many | TGTGCCAGCATAGAACAGCTTAATTCACCCCTCCACTTT | CASIEQLNSPLHF
TRBJ2-3 | . | TRBV9 | many | TGTGCCAGCAGCCCCCAGGTCCAACCATTGGGGTTCGGGCAGTATTTT | CASSPQVQPLGFGQYF
TRBJ2-1 | TRBD2 | TRBV7-3 | few | TGTGCCAGCAGCCGAACCGGGACTAGCGGGTCCTACAATGAGCAGTTCTTC | CASSRTGTSGSYNEQFF
TRBJ2-1 | . | TRBV21-1 | . | TGTGCCAGCAGCAAAGCTCGGACAGGACCCCACAATGAGCAGTTCTTC | CASSKARTGPHNEQFF
TRBJ2-7 | . | TRBV5-1 | few | TGCGCCAGCAGCTCGGGTCCGGGATACGAGCAGTACTTC | CASSSGPGYEQYF
TRBJ2-3 | TRBD1 | TRBV7-3 | few | TGTGCCAGCAGCACCGGGACAGGGGGCTTTACAGATACGCAGTATTTT | CASSTGTGGFTDTQYF
TRBJ2-7 | TRBD1 | TRBV12-3/TRBV12-4 | . | TGTGCCAGCCGGGGACAGGGGGGCAACGAGCAGTACTTC | CASRGQGGNEQYF
TRBJ1-3 | . | TRBV29-1 | many | TGCAGCGTTGGTGAAAACACCATATATTTT | CSVGENTIYF
TRBJ2-3 | . | TRBV9 | few | TGTGCCAGCACCCGAACTTCGGGGACCGCGGATACGCAGTATTTT | CASTRTSGTADTQYF
TRBJ1-6 | . | TRBV4-3 | few | TGCGCCAGCAGCCAAGATCGGGGGGGAGGTTCACCCCTCCACTTT | CASSQDRGGGSPLHF
TRBJ1-4 | TRBD1 | TRBV4-1 | . | TGCGCCAGCACCGAGACAGGGAACGGGGAAAAACTGTTTTTT | CASTETGNGEKLFF
TRBJ2-3 | . | TRBV19 | many | TGTGCCAGTATCCTGGGTAATACGCAGTATTTT | CASILGNTQYF
TRBJ2-3 | . | TRBV7-8 | many | TGTGCCAGCAGCTTAGCCAAGGGGGGACGCGATACGCAGTATTTT | CASSLAKGGRDTQYF
TRBJ2-5 | . | TRBV2 | . | TGTGCCAGCAAGGAGGGGCAAGAGACCCAGTACTTC | CASKEGQETQYF
TRBJ2-3 | . | TRBV7-2 | few | TGTGCCAGCAGCTTTGGATTCGTACGGGGTACGCAGTATTTT | CASSFGFVRGTQYF
TRBJ2-1 | TRBD1 | TRBV7-2 | . | TGTGCCAGCAGCTCCGTTACCGTGGACAGGGTCCATGAGCAGTTCTTC | CASSSVTVDRVHEQFF
TRBJ2-5 | . | TRBV12-3/TRBV12-4 | . | TGTGCCAGCAGCGGTCAATCACGCTGGGTGGAGACCCAGTACTTC | CASSGQSRWVETQYF
TRBJ2-1 | . | TRBV25-1 | . | TGTGCCAGCAGTGTGAAGGGTGGTTCCTACAATGAGCAGTTCTTC | CASSVKGGSYNEQFF
TRBJ1-5 | TRBD1 | TRBV24-1 | . | TGTGCCACCAGTGATTCGACAGGGGCGGACGGTCAGCCCCAGCATTTT | CATSDSTGADGQPQHF
TRBJ1-1 | . | TRBV12-3/TRBV12-4 | many | TGTGCCAGCAGTCTCCCCCCCGGGAACACTGAAGCTTTCTTT | CASSLPPGNTEAFF
TRBJ1-1 | TRBD1 | TRBV5-1 | . | TGCGCCAGCAGCGCCGACAGGGGACCTGAAGCTTTCTTT | CASSADRGPEAFF
TRBJ2-3 | TRBD1 | TRBV7-9 | few | TGTGCCAGCAGCTTATTAGGGGGCCTGAAGGATACGCAGTATTTT | CASSLLGGLKDTQYF
TRBJ1-4 | TRBD1 | TRBV6-6 | few | TGTGCCGGGCGGACAGGGAGTGAAAAACTGTTTTTT | CAGRTGSEKLFF
TRBJ1-1 | . | TRBV7-2 | few | TGTGCCAGCAGCTCACAGGGCCCACATATGAACACTGAAGCTTTCTTT | CASSSQGPHMNTEAFF
TRBJ1-1 | . | TRBV29-1 | many | TGCAGCGGTAAACAGGGTTCGAACACTGAAGCTTTCTTT | CSGKQGSNTEAFF
TRBJ2-1 | TRBD1 | TRBV11-2 | few | TGTGCCAGCAGCTTACCACAGGGGGCAGCAAATGAGCAGTTCTTC | CASSLPQGAANEQFF
TRBJ2-3 | TRBD1 | TRBV4-3 | few | TGCGCCAGCAGCCCCGGGCAGGGGGCGGGAGATACGCAGTATTTT | CASSPGQGAGDTQYF
TRBJ2-2 | TRBD1 | TRBV5-1 | . | TGCGCCAGCAGCAACAGGGGGCGCGCCGGGGAGCTGTTTTTT | CASSNRGRAGELFF
TRBJ2-3 | TRBD2 | TRBV28 | many | TGTGCCAGCACTAGCGGGGGGGTTGGGACAGATACGCAGTATTTT | CASTSGGVGTDTQYF
TRBJ1-1 | . | TRBV2 | few | TGTGCCAGCAGTGGAAGTCGGGGCCCGGGAACTGAAGCTTTCTTT | CASSGSRGPGTEAFF
TRBJ2-5 | . | TRBV30 | few | TGTGCCTGGAGTGTACGAGGGCGGGGTCAAGAGACCCAGTACTTC | CAWSVRGRGQETQYF